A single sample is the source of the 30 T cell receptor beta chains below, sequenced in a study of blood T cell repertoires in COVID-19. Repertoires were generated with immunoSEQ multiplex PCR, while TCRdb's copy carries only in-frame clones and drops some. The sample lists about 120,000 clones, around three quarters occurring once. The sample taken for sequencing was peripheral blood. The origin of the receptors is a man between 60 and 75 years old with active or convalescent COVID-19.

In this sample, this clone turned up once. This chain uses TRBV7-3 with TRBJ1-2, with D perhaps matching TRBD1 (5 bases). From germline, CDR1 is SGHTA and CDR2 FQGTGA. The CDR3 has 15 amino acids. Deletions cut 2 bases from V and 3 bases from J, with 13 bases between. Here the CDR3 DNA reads TGTGCCAGCAGCTTAGGGGGTTCGGGGGACTATGGCTACACCTTC. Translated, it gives CASSLGGSGDYGYTF.

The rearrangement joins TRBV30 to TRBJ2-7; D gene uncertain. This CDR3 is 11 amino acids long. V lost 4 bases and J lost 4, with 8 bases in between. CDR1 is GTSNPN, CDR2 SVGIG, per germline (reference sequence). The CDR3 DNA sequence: TGTGCCTGGAATCTGCGGTACGAGCAGTACTTC. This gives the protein CAWNLRYEQYF.

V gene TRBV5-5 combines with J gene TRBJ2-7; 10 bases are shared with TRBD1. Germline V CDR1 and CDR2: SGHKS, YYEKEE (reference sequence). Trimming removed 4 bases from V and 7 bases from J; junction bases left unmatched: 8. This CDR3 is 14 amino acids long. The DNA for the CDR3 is TGTGCCAGCAGCCCGGGACAGGGGTATAGAGAGCAGTACTTC. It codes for CASSPGQGYREQYF.

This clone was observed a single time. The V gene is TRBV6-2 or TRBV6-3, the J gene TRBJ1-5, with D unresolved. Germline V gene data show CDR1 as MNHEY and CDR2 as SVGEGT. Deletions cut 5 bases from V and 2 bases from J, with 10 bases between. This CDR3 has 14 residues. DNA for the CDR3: TGTGCCAGCAGTACCCATGAGGGCAATCAGCCCCAGCATTTT. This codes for CASSTHEGNQPQHF.

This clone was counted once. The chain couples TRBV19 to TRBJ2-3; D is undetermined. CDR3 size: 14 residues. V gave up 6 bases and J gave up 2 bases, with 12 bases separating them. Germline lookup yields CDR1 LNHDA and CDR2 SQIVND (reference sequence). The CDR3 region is CASRALAVTDTQYF. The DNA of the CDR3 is TGTGCCAGTAGGGCCCTCGCAGTCACAGATACGCAGTATTTT.

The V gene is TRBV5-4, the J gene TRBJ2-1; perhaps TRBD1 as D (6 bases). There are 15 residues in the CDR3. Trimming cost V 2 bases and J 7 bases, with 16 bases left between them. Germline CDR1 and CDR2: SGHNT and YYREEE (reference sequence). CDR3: CASSFGGGDRNEQFF. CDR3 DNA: TGTGCCAGCAGCTTCGGTGGGGGCGATAGAAATGAGCAGTTCTTC.

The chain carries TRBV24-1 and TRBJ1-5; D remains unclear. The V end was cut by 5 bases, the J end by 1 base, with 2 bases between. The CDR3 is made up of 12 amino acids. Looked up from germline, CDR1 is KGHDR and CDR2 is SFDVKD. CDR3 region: CATSASNQPQHF. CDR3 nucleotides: TGTGCCACCAGTGCAAGCAATCAGCCCCAGCATTTT.

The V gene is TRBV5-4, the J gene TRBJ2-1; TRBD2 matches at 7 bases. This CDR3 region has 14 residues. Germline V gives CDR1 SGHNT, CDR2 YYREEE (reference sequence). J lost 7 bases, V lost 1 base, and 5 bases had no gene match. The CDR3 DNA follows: TGTGCCAGCAGCTTGCCAGCGGGGAGGAATGAGCAGTTCTTC. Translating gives CASSLPAGRNEQFF.

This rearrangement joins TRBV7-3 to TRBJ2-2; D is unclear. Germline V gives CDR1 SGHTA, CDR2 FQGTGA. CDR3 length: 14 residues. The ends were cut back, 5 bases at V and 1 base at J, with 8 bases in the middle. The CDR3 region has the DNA TGTGCCAGCAGCGAAAGCCTGAACACCGGGGAGCTGTTTTTT. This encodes CASSESLNTGELFF.

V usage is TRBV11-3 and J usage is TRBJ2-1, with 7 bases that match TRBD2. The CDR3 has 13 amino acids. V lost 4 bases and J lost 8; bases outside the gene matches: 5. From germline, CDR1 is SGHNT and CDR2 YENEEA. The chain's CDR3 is CASSSRLADEQFF. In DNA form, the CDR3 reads TGTGCCAGCAGCTCCCGACTAGCCGATGAGCAGTTCTTC.

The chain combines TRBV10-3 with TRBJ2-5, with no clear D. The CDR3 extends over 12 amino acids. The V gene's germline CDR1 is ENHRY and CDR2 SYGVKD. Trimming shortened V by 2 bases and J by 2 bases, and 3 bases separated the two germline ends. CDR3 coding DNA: TGTGCCATCAGTGAGGCGCAAGAGACCCAGTACTTC. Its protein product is CAISEAQETQYF.

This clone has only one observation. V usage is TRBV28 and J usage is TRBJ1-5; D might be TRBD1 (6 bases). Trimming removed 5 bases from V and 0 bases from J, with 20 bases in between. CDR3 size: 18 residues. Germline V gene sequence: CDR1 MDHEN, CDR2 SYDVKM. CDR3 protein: CASSPPGTITYSNQPQHF. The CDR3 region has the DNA TGTGCCAGCAGTCCTCCCGGGACAATAACTTATAGCAATCAGCCCCAGCATTTT.

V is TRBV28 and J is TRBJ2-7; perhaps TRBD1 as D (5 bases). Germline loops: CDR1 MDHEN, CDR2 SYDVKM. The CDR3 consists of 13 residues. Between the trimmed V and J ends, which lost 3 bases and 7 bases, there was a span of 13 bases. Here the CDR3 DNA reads TGTGCCAGCAGTTTCAGGGTTTCTTGGGAGCAGTACTTC. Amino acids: CASSFRVSWEQYF.

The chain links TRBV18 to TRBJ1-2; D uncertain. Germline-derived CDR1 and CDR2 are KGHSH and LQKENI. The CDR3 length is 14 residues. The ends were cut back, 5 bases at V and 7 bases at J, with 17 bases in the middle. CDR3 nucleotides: TGTGCCAGCTCAACGGGCCAAGTCGGGGTTGGCTACACCTTC. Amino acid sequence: CASSTGQVGVGYTF.

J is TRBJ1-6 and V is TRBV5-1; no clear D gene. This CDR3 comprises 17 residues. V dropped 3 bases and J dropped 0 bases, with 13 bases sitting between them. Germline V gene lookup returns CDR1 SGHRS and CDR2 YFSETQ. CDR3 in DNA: TGCGCCAGCAGCTCCGCGGGCCCCAGCTCCTATAATTCACCCCTCCACTTT. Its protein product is CASSSAGPSSYNSPLHF.

DNA of the CDR3: TGCAGCGTGGTTGACAGGATTATCATGAACACTGAAGCTTTCTTT. Protein: CSVVDRIIMNTEAFF. The rearrangement joins TRBV29-1 to TRBJ1-1; a weak D match, TRBD1 (6 bases). The germline V and J ends were trimmed by 6 bases and 0 bases, with 17 bases remaining between them. CDR3 size: 15 residues. Germline CDR1 SQVTM, CDR2 ANQGSEA.

The CDR3, as DNA: TGTGCCAGCTCACCCCGACAGGGTGTGGACGAGCAGTACTTC. Its protein is CASSPRQGVDEQYF. This chain links TRBV18 with TRBJ2-7; 7 positions agree with TRBD1. The CDR3 is 14 residues long. Trimming at V came to 3 bases and at J to 5 bases, leaving 7 bases not matched to a gene. Germline V CDR1 and CDR2: KGHSH, LQKENI.

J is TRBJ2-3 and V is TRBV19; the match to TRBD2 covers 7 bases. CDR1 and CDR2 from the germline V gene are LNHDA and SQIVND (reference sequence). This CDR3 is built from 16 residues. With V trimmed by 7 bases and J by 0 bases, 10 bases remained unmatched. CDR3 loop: CASTPIAGSSTDTQYF. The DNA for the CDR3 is TGTGCCAGTACCCCTATAGCGGGTTCTAGCACAGATACGCAGTATTTT.

DNA for the CDR3: TGTGCCAGCAGCCAAGGATCTTCAGGGATCCCCTACAATGAGCAGTTCTTC. Translating it yields CASSQGSSGIPYNEQFF. The chain couples TRBV14 to TRBJ2-1; D perhaps matches TRBD1 (5 bases). Trimming left V 1 base short and J 2 bases short, with 15 bases between. In germline, CDR1 is SGHDN, CDR2 FVKESK. This CDR3 is 17 amino acids long. Drawing the rest from reference TRBV14 and TRBJ2-1, the complete variable domain is EAGVTQFPSHSVIEKGQTVTLRCDPISGHDNLYWYRRVMGKEIKFLLHFVKESKQDESGMPNNRFLAERTGGTYSTLKVQPAELEDSGVYFCASSQGSSGIPYNEQFFGPGTRLTVL.

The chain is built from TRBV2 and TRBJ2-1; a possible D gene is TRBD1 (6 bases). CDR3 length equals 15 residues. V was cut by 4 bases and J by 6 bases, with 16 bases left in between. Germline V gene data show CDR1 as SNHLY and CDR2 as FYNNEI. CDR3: CASSAQGRPGNEQFF. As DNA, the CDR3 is TGTGCCAGCAGTGCCCAGGGGCGGCCCGGCAATGAGCAGTTCTTC.

CDR3 DNA: TGTGCCATCAGTGAGTCGGGCGGGAAGGCCTACAATGAGCAGTTCTTC. This sequence encodes CAISESGGKAYNEQFF. V gene TRBV10-3 combines with J gene TRBJ2-1; D may be TRBD2 (6 bases). CDR1 is ENHRY and CDR2 is SYGVKD in the germline V gene. The V gene lost 0 bases and the J gene lost 2 bases, with 11 bases spanning the gap. The CDR3 consists of 16 residues.

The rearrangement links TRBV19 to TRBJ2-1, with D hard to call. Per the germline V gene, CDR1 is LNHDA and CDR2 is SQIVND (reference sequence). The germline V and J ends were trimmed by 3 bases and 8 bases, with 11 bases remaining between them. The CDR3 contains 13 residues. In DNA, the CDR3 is TGTGCCAGTAGTATGGCTAGTCGCGATGAGCAGTTCTTC. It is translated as CASSMASRDEQFF.

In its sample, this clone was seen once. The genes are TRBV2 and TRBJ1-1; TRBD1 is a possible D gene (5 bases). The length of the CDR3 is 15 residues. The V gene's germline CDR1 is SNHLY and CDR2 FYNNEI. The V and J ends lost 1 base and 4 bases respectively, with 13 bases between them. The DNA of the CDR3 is TGTGCCAGCAGTGAAGTAAGGGGCGGTGGCACTGAAGCTTTCTTT. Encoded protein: CASSEVRGGGTEAFF.

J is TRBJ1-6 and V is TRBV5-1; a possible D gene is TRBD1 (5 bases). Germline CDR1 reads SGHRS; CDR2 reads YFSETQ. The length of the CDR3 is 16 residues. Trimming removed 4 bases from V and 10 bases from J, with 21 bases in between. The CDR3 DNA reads TGCGCCAGCAGCCAGGGAAGATTGGCCGACCGGTCACCCCTCCACTTT. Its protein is CASSQGRLADRSPLHF.

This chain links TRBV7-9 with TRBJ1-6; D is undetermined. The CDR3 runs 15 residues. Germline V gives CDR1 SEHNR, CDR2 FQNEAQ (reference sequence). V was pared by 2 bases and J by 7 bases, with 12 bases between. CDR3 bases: TGTGCCAGCAGCTTACGGGAACACAACAATTCACCCCTCCACTTT. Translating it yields CASSLREHNNSPLHF.

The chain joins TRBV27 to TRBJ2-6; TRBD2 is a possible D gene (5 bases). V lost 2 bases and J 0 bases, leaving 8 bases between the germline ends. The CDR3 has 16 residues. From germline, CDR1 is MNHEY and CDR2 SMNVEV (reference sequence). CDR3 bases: TGTGCCAGCAGTTTACGCCGGGGCTCTGGGGCCAACGTCCTGACTTTC. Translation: CASSLRRGSGANVLTF.

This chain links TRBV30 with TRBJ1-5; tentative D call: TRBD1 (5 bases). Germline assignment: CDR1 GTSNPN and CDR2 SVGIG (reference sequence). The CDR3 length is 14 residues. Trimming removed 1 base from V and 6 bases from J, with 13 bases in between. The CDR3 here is CAWSGGQGGQPQHF. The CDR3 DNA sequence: TGTGCCTGGAGTGGAGGTCAGGGTGGTCAGCCCCAGCATTTT.

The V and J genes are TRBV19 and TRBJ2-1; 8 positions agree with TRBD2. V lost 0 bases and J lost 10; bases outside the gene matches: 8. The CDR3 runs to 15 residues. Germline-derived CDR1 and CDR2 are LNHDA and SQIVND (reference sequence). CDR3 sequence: CASSIDRAGVSEQFF. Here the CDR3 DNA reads TGTGCCAGTAGTATAGATAGAGCGGGAGTGAGCGAGCAGTTCTTC.

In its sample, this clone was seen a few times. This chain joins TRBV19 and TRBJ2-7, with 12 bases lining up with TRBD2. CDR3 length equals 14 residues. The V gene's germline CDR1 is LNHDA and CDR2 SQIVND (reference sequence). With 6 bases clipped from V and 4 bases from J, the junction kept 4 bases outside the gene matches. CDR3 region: CASSWGTSGYEQYF. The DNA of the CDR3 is TGTGCCAGTAGCTGGGGGACTAGCGGGTACGAGCAGTACTTC.

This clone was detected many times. CDR3 region: CASNRDRAFPETQYF. CDR3 nucleotide sequence: TGTGCCAGCAACCGGGACAGGGCATTCCCAGAGACCCAGTACTTC. The rearrangement links TRBV6-5 to TRBJ2-5; 9 nucleotides match TRBD1. This CDR3 region has 15 residues. The V and J ends lost 7 bases and 4 bases, in that order; junction bases with no gene match: 10. Per the germline V gene, CDR1 is MNHEY and CDR2 is SVGAGI.